The clone carrying this TCR beta chain was seen many times. Antigen unknown. These data belong to a study of identical twins. TCRdb passed the 5' RACE reads through MiXCR, listing each CDR3 protein once. The data show a few hundred thousand distinct CDR3 sequences, just under 10% seen once. V was clipped by 7 bases and J by 4 bases; unmatched bases: 8. Germline CDR1 reads SGHRS; CDR2 reads YFSETQ. CDR3 length equals 15 residues. Regarding the study as a whole: Out-of-frame alpha sequences common to twins exhibited a surplus of low generation probability.

These records were also assigned to another study, of yellow fever vaccine responses in identical twins.

This sequence was found in a woman between 18 and 29 years old in good health. The V call is TRBV5-1, the J call TRBJ2-2, with TRBD1 matching over 9 bases. The sequenced sample consisted of PBMCs. This chain's CDR3 is CASQSSTGGTGELFF. The CDR3 coding sequence is TGCGCCAGCCAATCCTCGACAGGGGGCACCGGGGAGCTGTTTTTT. Complete variable domain (other parts from reference TRBV5-1 and TRBJ2-2): KAGVTQTPRYLIKTRGQQVTLSCSPISGHRSVSWYQQTPGQGLQFLFEYFSETQRNKGNFPGRFSGRQFSNSRSEMNVSTLELGDSALYLCASQSSTGGTGELFFGEGSRLTVL.